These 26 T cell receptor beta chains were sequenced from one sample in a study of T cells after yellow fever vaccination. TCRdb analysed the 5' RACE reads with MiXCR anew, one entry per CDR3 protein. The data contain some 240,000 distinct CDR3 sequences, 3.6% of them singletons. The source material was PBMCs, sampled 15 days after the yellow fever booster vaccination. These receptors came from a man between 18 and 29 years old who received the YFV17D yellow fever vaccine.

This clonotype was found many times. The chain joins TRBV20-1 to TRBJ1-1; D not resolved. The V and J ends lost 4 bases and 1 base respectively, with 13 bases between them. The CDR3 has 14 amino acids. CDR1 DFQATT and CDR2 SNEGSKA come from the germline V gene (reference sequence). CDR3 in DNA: TGCAGTGCTAATATCGGGCTACCGAACACTGAAGCTTTCTTT. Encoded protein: CSANIGLPNTEAFF.

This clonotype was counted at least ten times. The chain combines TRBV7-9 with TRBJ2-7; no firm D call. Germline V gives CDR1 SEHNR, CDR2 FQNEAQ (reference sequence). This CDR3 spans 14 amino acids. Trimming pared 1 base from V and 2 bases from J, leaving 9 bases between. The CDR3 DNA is TGTGCCAGCAGCTTAGGCCCTACAGCCTACGAGCAGTACGTC. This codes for CASSLGPTAYEQYV.

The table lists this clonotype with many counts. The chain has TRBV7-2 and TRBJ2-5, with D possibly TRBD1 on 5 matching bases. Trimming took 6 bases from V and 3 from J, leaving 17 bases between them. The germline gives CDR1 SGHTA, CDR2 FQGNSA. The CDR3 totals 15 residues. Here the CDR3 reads CASSPNQGIEETQYF. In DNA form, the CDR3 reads TGTGCCAGCAGTCCTAATCAGGGAATTGAAGAGACCCAGTACTTC.

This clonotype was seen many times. The CDR3 DNA reads as TGCGCCAGCAGCTTGGAAAGACAGGATGAAGCTTTCTTT. This encodes CASSLERQDEAFF. The chain couples TRBV5-1 to TRBJ1-1; TRBD1 might be the D (6 bases). V lost 0 bases to trimming and J lost 7 bases, with 10 bases between them. CDR1 and CDR2 (germline): SGHRS, YFSETQ. The CDR3 has 13 residues.

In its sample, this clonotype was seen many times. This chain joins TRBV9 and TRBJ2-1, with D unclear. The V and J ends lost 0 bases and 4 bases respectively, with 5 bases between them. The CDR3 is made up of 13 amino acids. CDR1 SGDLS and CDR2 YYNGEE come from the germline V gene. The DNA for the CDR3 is TGTGCCAGCAGCGTAGGGGCTTACAATGAGCAGTTCTTC. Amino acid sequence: CASSVGAYNEQFF. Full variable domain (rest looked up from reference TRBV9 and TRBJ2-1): DSGVTQTPKHLITATGQRVTLRCSPRSGDLSVYWYQQSLDQGLQFLIQYYNGEERAKGNILERFSAQQFPDLHSELNLSSLELGDSALYFCASSVGAYNEQFFGPGTRLTVL.

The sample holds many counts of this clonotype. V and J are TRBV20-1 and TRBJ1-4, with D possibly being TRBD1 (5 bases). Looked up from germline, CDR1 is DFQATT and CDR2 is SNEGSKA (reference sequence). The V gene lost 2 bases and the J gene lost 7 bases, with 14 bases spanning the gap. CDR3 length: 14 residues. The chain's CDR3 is CSARTGTGAEKLFF. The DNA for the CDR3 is TGCAGTGCTAGAACGGGGACTGGGGCTGAAAAACTGTTTTTT.

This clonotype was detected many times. The CDR3 loop is CSARGGQGAPDTQYF. The CDR3, as DNA: TGCAGTGCTAGAGGAGGACAGGGCGCGCCAGATACGCAGTATTTT. The chain joins TRBV20-1 to TRBJ2-3; 8 nucleotides align to TRBD1. V lost 1 base, J lost 4 bases, and 7 bases stayed unmatched. Germline CDR1 and CDR2: DFQATT and SNEGSKA (reference sequence). The CDR3 consists of 15 residues.

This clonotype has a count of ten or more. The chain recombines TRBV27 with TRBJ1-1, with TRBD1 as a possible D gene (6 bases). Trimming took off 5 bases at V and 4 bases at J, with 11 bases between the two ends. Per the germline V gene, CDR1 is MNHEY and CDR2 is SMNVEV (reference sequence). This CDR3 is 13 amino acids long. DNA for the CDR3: TGTGCCAGCAGTGCCCCAGGGGCCACTGAAGCTTTCTTT. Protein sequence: CASSAPGATEAFF.

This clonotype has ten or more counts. CDR3 sequence (DNA): TGTGCCAGCAGCCCGTCCGGGAGGAGTTCACCCCTCCACTTT. Translation: CASSPSGRSSPLHF. This sequence joins TRBV11-2 and TRBJ1-6; unclear D gene. The ends were cut back, 5 bases at V and 9 bases at J, with 14 bases in the middle. Germline assignment: CDR1 SGHAT and CDR2 FQNNGV. CDR3 length equals 14 residues.

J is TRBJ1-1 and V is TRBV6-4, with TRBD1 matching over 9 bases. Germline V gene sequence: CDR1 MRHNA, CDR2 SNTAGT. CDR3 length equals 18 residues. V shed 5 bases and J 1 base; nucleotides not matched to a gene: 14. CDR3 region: CASSRPTRGQGTNTEAFF. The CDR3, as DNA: TGTGCCAGCAGTCGTCCTACCCGGGGACAGGGTACGAACACTGAAGCTTTCTTT.

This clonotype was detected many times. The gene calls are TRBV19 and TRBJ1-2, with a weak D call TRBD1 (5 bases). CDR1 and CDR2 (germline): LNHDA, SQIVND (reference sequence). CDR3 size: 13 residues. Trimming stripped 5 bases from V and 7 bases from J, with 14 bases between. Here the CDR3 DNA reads TGTGCCAGTAGTGTTTTCGAAGACAGTGGCTACACCTTC. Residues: CASSVFEDSGYTF.

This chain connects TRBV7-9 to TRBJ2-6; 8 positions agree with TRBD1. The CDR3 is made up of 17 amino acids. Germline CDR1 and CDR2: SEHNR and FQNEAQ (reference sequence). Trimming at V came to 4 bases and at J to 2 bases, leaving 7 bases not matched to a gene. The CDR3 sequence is CASSSGQGLTGANVLTF. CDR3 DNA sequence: TGTGCCAGCAGCTCTGGACAGGGTTTAACTGGGGCCAACGTCCTGACTTTC.

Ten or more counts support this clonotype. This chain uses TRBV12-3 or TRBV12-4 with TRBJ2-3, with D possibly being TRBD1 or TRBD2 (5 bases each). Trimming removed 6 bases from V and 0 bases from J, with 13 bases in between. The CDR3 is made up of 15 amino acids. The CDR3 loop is CASSVLGASTDTQYF. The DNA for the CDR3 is TGTGCCAGCAGCGTACTCGGGGCTAGCACAGATACGCAGTATTTT.

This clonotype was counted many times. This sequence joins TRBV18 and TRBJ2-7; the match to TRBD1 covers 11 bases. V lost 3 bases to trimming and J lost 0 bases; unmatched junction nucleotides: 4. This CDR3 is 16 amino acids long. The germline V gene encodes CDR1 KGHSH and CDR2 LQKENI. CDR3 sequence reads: CASSPRGTGGSYEQYV. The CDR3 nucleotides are TGTGCCAGCTCACCCAGGGGGACAGGGGGCTCCTACGAGCAGTACGTC.

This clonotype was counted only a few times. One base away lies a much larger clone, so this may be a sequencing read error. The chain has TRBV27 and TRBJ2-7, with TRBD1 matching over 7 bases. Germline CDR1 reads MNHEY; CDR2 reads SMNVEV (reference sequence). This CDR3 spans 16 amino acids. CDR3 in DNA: TGTGCCAGCAGCGAGAAGACAGGGCAAGTGGCCTACGTGCAGTACTTC. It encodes CASSEKTGQVAYVQYF.

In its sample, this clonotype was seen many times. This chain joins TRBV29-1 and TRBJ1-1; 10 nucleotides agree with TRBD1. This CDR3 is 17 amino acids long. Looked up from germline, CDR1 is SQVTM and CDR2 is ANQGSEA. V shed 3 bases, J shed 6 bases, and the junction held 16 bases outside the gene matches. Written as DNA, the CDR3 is TGCAGCGTTGAGTTATTAATCTCGGGACAGGGGTTCCCTGAAGCTTTCTTT. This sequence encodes CSVELLISGQGFPEAFF.

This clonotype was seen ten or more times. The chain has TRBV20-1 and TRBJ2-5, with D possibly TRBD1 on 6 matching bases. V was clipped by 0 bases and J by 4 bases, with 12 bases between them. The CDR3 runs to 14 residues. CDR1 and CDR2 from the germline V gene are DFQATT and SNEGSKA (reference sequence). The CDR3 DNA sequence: TGCAGTGCTAGAGATCATGGGGGCTCAGAGACCCAGTACTTC. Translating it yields CSARDHGGSETQYF.

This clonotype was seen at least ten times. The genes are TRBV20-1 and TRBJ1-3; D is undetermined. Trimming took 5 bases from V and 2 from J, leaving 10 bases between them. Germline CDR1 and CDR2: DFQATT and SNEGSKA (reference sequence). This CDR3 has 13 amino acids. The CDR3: CSAEQETGNTIYF. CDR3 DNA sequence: TGCAGTGCTGAACAAGAAACTGGAAACACCATATATTTT.

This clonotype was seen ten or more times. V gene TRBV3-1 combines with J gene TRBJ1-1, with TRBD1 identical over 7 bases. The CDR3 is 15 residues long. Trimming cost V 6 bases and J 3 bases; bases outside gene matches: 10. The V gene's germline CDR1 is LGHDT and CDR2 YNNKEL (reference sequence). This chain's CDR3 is CASRAKTGFDTEAFF. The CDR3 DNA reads TGTGCCAGCAGAGCGAAGACAGGGTTTGACACTGAAGCTTTCTTT.

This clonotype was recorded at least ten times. The CDR3 nucleotides are TGTGCCAGCAGTTACGGACAGGGGGCCGCTGAAGCTTTCTTT. It encodes CASSYGQGAAEAFF. This rearrangement joins TRBV6-5 to TRBJ1-1; 11 bases line up with TRBD1. The CDR3 covers 14 residues. Germline values: CDR1 MNHEY, CDR2 SVGAGI. V lost 2 bases, J lost 6 bases, and 2 bases stayed unmatched.

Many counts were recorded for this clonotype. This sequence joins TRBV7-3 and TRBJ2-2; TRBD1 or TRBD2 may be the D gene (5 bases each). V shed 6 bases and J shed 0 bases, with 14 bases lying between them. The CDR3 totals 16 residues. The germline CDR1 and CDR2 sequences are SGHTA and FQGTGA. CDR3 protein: CASSYTGAPNTGELFF. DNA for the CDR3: TGTGCCAGCAGTTATACCGGGGCACCGAACACCGGGGAGCTGTTTTTT. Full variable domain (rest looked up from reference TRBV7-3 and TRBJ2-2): GAGVSQTPSNKVTEKGKYVELRCDPISGHTALYWYRQSLGQGPEFLIYFQGTGAADDSGLPNDRFFAVRPEGSVSTLKIQRTERGDSAVYLCASSYTGAPNTGELFFGEGSRLTVL.

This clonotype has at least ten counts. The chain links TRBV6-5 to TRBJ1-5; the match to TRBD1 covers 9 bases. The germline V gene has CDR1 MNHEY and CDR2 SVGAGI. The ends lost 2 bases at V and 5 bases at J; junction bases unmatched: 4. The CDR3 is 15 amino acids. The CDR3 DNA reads TGTGCCAGCAGTTACGGGACAGGGAGAGATCAGCCCCAGCATTTT. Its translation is CASSYGTGRDQPQHF.

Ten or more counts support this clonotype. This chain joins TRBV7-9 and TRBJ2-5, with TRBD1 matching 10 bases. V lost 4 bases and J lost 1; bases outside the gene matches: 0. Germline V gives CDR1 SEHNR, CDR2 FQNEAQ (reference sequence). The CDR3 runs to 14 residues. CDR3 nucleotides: TGTGCCAGCAGCTGGACAGGGGGCCAAGAGACCCAGTACTTC. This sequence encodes CASSWTGGQETQYF.

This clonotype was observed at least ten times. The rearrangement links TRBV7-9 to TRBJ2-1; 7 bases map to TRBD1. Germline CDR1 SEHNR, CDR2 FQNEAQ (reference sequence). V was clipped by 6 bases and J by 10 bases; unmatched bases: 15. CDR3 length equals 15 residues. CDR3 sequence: CASRTTGQGVGEQFF. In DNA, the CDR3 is TGTGCCAGCAGAACCACCGGGCAGGGGGTTGGGGAGCAGTTCTTC.

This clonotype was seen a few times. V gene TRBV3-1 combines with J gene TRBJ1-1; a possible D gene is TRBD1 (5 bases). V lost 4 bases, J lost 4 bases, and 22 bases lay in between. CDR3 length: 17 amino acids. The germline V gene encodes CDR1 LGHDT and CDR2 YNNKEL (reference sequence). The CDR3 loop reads CASSPYPRAGWSTEAFF. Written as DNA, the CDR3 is TGTGCCAGCAGCCCATACCCGCGGGCAGGGTGGTCCACTGAAGCTTTCTTT.

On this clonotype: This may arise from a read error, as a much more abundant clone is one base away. Here the CDR3 reads CASYATYEQYF. Written as DNA, the CDR3 is TGTGCCAGCTACGCCACCTACGAGCAGTACTTC. V gene TRBV18 combines with J gene TRBJ2-7; D is uncertain. Trimming removed 7 bases from V and 2 bases from J, with 6 bases in between. The germline gives CDR1 KGHSH, CDR2 LQKENI. This CDR3 contains 11 residues.